This T cell receptor (beta chain) was captured in a study of blood T cell repertoires in COVID-19 (dated by TCRdb to the early 2020s). Turning to the overall study: Samples from collaborators originated in the United States, Italy and Spain and spanned both the acute and convalescent phases of COVID-19. The material from the prospective study consisted of cDNA or gDNA derived from T cells, B-cell-depleted T cells, or PBMCs. Subjects who had been exposed to COVID-19, were actively infected with it, or had recovered from it provided the deeply sampled blood TCRbeta repertoires that made up the dataset. The repertoires were released in a freely available public database intended as a resource for research on the immune response to SARS-CoV-2. The samples were drawn from the first 160 participants of the ongoing ImmuneRACE study and from about 1,200 subjects provided by 6 global collaborators. A de-identified subject ID, COVID-19 status, age in years and sex were almost always included in the sample metadata. Where available, HLA class I and class II types were obtained from metadata supplied by the sample provider rather than from assay-based typing.

The immunoSEQ Assay, a bias-controlled multiplex PCR, was used to amplify TCRbeta CDR3 regions from genomic DNA. Per the authors' processing: The number of nucleated cells in each sample was estimated by amplification of reference gene primers within the assay. To quantify the absolute abundance of each unique TCRbeta CDR3 rearrangement, sequence reads were collapsed and filtered. For each sample, productive Simpson clonality was calculated as the square root of Simpson's diversity index across productive rearrangements. Drawn from immuneACCESS, this table holds only the in-frame rearrangements with V and J called that TCRdb kept. Clones are partly lost; checked studies trace under half to an unresolved V gene and leave the rest unexplained. V and J calls and clone size follow that table, whereas D and trimming were derived from the DNA. For this sample the table gives about 170,000 clones, of which about 87% were detected only once. The leading ten clones occupy about 2.6% of the sample.

For CDR1 and CDR2, the germline V gene lists MDHEN and SYDVKM. A distance of 7 bases separates the germline ends of V and J, which lose 6 bases and 2 bases respectively. From the cysteine up to the phenylalanine, the CDR3 has a length of 12 residues. This entry keeps only the CDR3 DNA: 36 bases, framed from base 1. At one collaborating source in Seattle, patients were enrolled during active infection and were followed longitudinally through the course of disease. Collaborating institutions collected whole blood in K2EDTA tubes following their own protocols. For TCRbeta analysis, collaborators shipped samples as frozen whole blood, isolated PBMCs, or DNA extracted from either of those sample types. The paper's findings and limits, for the study overall: The quantity of clinical and demographic metadata differed by source and by participant and was supplied without curation.

Only one count was recorded for this clone. This clone's antigen is unknown. No base-level quality is on record; no much larger clone is a single base apart. The receptor's source is a woman older than 75 with COVID-19, enrolled during active disease. Sequencing was done on a sample of peripheral blood. The chain is made from TRBV28 and TRBJ1-1, and possibly TRBD1, on 5 matching bases. Read as DNA, the sequence is TGTGCCAGCAGGACAGCTAACACTGAAGCTTTCTTT. Its amino acids are CASRTANTEAFF.